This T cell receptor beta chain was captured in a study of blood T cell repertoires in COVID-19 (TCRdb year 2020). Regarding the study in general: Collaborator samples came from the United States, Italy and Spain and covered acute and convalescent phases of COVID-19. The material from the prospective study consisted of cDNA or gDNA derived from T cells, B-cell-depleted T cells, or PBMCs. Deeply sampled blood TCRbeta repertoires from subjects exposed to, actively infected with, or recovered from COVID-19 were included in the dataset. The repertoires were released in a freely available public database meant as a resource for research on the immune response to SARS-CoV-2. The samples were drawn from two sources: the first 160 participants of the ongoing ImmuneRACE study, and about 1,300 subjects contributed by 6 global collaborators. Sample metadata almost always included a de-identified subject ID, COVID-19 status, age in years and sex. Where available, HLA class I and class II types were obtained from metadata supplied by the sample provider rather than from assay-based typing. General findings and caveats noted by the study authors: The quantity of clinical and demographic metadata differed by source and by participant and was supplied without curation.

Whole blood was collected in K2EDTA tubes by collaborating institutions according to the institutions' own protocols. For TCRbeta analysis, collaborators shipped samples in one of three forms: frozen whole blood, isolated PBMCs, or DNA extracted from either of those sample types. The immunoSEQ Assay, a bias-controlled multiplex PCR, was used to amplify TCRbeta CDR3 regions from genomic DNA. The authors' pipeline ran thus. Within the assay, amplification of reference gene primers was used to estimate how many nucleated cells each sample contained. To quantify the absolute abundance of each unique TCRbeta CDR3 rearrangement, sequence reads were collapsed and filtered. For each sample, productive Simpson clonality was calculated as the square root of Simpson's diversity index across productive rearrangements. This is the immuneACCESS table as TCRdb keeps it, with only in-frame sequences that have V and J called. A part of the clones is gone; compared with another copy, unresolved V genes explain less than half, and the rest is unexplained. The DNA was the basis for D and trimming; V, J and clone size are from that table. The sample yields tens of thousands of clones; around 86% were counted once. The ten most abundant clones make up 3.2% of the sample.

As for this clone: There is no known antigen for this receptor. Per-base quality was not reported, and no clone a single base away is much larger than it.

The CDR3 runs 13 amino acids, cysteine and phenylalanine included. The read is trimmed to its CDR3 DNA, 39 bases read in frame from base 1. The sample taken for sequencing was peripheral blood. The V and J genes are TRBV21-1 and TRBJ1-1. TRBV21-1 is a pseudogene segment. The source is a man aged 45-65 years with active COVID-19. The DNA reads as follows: TGTGCCAGCAGCAAGGAGCTGGGGGGGCTCGCTTTCTTT. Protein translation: CASSKELGGLAFF.